This T cell receptor (beta chain) stems from a study of cytomegalovirus exposure and HLA in healthy donors. The PCR ran on 60 Vbeta and 13 Jbeta primers. Only in-frame clones appear in the TCRdb table, and some are missing; sequencing was by immunoSEQ multiplex PCR. The data hold 150,000 to 200,000 clones, with roughly 76% observed a single time. There are a few counts of this clone. Sequenced material: PBMCs. This TCR derives from a woman aged 45-65 years in good health and CMV-seronegative.

In DNA form, the CDR3 reads TGTGCCAGCAGCCTAGCGGACTACAATGAGCAGTTCTTC. As protein: CASSLADYNEQFF. The gene calls are TRBV2 and TRBJ2-1; 7 bases map to TRBD2. Trimming removed 6 bases from V and 3 bases from J; junction bases left unmatched: 2. Per the germline V gene, CDR1 is SNHLY and CDR2 is FYNNEI. The CDR3 loop spans 13 amino acids. Drawing the rest from reference TRBV2 and TRBJ2-1, the complete variable domain is EPEVTQTPSHQVTQMGQEVILRCVPISNHLYFYWYRQILGQKVEFLVSFYNNEISEKSEIFDDQFSVERPDGSNFTLKIRSTKLEDSAMYFCASSLADYNEQFFGPGTRLTVL.